This T cell receptor (beta chain) is drawn from a study of T cell repertoires in cytomegalovirus infection. Study-wide context: Recently identified HLA-C-restricted and well-studied HLA-B-restricted CMV epitopes were used. Findings and limits, study-wide: HLA-C-restricted CMV clonotypes gave the most frequent clonotype in two of eight donors.

TCRdb re-analysed the reads in MiXCR, keeping a single row per CDR3 protein. This table has approximately 600,000 distinct CDR3 sequences, over 35% appearing once. The junction had 12 bases not matched to a gene; V was cut back by 5 bases and J by 7 bases. Germline CDR1 is SGHTA and CDR2 is FQGNSA. The CDR3 loop spans 15 amino acids. About this clonotype: Its antigen is unidentified.

The TCR was taken from a human donor in good health (CMV status not recorded). Some clones in this sample may be carry-over from other donors' samples. The source was cultured PBMCs, collected from culture after CMV antigen stimulation. The V gene is TRBV7-2, the J gene TRBJ2-7; 9 nucleotides line up with TRBD2. CDR3 sequence: CASSDGTSSLGEQYF. Written as DNA, the CDR3 is TGTGCCAGCAGCGACGGGACTAGCTCTCTCGGGGAGCAGTACTTC.